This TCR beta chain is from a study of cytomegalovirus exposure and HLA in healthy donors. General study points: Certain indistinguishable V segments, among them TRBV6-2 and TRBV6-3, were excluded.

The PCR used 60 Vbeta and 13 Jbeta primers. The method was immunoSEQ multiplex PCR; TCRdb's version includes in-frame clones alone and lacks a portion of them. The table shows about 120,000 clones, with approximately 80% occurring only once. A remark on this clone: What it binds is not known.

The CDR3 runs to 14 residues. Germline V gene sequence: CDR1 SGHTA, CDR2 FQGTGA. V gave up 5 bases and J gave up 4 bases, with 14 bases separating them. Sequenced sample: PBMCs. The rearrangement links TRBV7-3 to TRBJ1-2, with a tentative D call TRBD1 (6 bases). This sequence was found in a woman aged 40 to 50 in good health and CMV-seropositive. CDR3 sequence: CASSPSGGRYGYTF. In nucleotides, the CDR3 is TGTGCCAGCAGCCCCTCTGGGGGCCGCTATGGCTACACCTTC.